This T cell receptor beta chain was sequenced during a study of PD-1 blockade in mismatch repair-deficient tumors. Trimming removed 2 bases from V and 0 bases from J, with 8 bases in between. The CDR3 has 15 residues. Germline V lookup: CDR1 KGHSH, CDR2 LQKENI. Produced via immunoSEQ multiplex PCR; TCRdb's table is partial and in-frame only. The data contain some 120,000 clones, about 88% of them singletons. This clone was counted a single time. The chain combines TRBV18 with TRBJ2-1, with D possibly TRBD2 on 5 matching bases. Specimen: peripheral blood, collected 44 weeks after starting pembrolizumab. The sequence was obtained from an adult with mismatch repair-deficient cancer. This CDR3 is CASSPTRSSYNEQFF. As DNA, the CDR3 is TGTGCCAGCTCACCAACTAGGAGCTCCTACAATGAGCAGTTCTTC.